A single sample gave rise to the 3 T cell receptor beta chains below, sequenced in a study of Graves' ophthalmopathy and Graves' hyperthyroidism. Transcripts of RNA were the source for amplifying TCR beta CDR3 regions. The library came from an HTBI-primed first-round RT-PCR and a second-round multiplex PCR. A single record per CDR3 protein comes from TCRdb applying MiXCR to the multiplex PCR reads. The table has some 370,000 distinct CDR3 sequences, 15% to 20% seen once. Material: peripheral blood. The origin of the receptors is an adult woman with stable Graves' hyperthyroidism.

There are many counts of this clonotype. This sequence joins TRBV6-4 and TRBJ1-1; tentatively, D is TRBD1 (6 bases). V was cut by 2 bases and J by 3 bases, with 19 bases left in between. The CDR3 is made up of 17 amino acids. Germline values: CDR1 MRHNA, CDR2 SNTAGT. CDR3 sequence (DNA): TGTGCCAGCAGTGACGACGCGCCAACAGGGTTGGACACTGAAGCTTTCTTT. Its translation is CASSDDAPTGLDTEAFF.

This clonotype has ten or more counts. CDR3 in DNA: TGTGCCAGCAGTTCACCGGGAGTTAGCGACGAGCAGTACTTC. Translation: CASSSPGVSDEQYF. The chain employs TRBV28 and TRBJ2-7, with a tentative D call TRBD2 (6 bases). The germline V gene has CDR1 MDHEN and CDR2 SYDVKM. CDR3 length: 14 amino acids. Trimming cost V 4 bases and J 5 bases, with 15 bases left between them.

The chain couples TRBV12-3 or TRBV12-4 to TRBJ1-6; 7 nucleotides line up with TRBD1. This CDR3 spans 14 amino acids. The V and J ends lost 3 bases and 10 bases, in that order; junction bases with no gene match: 6. The CDR3 reads CASSFWDRLSPLHF. In DNA form, the CDR3 reads TGTGCCAGCAGTTTTTGGGACAGACTGTCACCCCTCCACTTT.